The present T cell receptor beta chain was sequenced within a study of OX40 agonist ivuxolimab in advanced cancers. Across the study: Head and neck, renal cell, melanoma or hepatocellular carcinoma were the cancers that dose-escalation patients had. Anti-PD-1, anti-PD-L1 or anti-CTLA-4 therapy given earlier was allowed, and approximately 40% had some. General study results and limits: The mean number of expanded clones was higher in CD8+ T cells than in CD4+. At doses 0.1 to 3.0 mg/kg, CD4+ and CD8+ clones expanded.

The assay was immunoSEQ multiplex PCR, and TCRdb's table has in-frame clones only and misses some. The data contain tens of thousands of clones, 85% of them singletons. A word on this clone: The antigen remains undetermined. Other DNA sequences from this sample encode an identical CDR3 as well.

Sequences were derived from CD4+ or CD8+ T cells sorted from blood, sampled in a trial of the OX40 agonist ivuxolimab. The clonotype originates from an adult with an advanced solid tumor such as melanoma, head and neck, liver or kidney cancer.

The CDR3 sequence: CASSGGSSYNEQFF. The DNA of the CDR3 is TGTGCCAGCAGCGGGGGGAGCTCCTACAATGAGCAGTTCTTC. V and J are TRBV9 and TRBJ2-1, with D perhaps given as TRBD1 or TRBD2 (5 bases each). The V gene lost 3 bases and the J gene lost 0 bases, with 7 bases spanning the gap. CDR1 and CDR2 from the germline V gene are SGDLS and YYNGEE. CDR3 length equals 14 residues.